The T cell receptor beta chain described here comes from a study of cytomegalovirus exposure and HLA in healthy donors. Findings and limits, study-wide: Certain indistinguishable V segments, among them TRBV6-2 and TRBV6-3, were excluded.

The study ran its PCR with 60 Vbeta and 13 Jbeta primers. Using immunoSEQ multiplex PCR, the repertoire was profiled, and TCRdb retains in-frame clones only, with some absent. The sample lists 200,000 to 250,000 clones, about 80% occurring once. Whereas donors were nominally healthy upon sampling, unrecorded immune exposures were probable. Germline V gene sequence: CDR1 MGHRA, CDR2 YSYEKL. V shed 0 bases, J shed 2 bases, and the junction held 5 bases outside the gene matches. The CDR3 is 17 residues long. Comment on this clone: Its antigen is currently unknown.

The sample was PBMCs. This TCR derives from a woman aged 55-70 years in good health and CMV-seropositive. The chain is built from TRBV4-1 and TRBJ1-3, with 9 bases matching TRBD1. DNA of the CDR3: TGCGCCAGCAGCCAAGAGGAAGGACAGGGGCCTGGAAACACCATATATTTT. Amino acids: CASSQEEGQGPGNTIYF.